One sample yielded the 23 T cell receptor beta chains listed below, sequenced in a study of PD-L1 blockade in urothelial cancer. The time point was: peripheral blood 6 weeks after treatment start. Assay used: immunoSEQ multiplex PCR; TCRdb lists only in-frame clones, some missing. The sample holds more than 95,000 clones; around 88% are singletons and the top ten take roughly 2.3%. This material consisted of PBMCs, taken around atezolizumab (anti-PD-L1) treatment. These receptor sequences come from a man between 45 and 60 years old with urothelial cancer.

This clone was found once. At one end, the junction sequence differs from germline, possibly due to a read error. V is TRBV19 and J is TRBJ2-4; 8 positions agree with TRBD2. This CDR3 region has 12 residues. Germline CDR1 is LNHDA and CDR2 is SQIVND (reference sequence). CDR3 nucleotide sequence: TGTGCCAGTGGAAAGAGCGGGAGCGAGAAGGACTTC. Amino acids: CASGKSGSEKDF.

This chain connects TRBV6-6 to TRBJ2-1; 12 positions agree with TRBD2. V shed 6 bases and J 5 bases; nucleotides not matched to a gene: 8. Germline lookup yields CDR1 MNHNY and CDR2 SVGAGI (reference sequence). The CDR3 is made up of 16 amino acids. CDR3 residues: CASSLTTSGSNNEQFF. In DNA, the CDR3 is TGTGCCAGCAGCCTGACGACTAGCGGGAGCAACAATGAGCAGTTCTTC.

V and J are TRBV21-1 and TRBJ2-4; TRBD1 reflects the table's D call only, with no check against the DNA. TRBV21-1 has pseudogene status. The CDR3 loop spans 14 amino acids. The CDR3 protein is CASSNRGPKNIQYF. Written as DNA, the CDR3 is TGTGCCAGCAGTAACAGGGGGCCCAAAAACATTCAGTACTTC.

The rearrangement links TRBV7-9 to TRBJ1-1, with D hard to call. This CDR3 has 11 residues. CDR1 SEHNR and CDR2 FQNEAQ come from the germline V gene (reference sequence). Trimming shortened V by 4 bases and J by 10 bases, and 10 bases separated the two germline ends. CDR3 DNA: TGTGCCAGCAGCTCCCTAGGATCAGCTTTCTTT. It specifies CASSSLGSAFF.

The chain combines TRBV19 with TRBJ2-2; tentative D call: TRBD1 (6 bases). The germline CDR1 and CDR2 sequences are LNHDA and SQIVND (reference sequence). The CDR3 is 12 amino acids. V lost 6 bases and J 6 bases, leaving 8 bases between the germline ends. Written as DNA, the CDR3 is TGTGCCAGTAGCTCAGGGGCCGGGGAGCTGTTTTTT. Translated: CASSSGAGELFF.

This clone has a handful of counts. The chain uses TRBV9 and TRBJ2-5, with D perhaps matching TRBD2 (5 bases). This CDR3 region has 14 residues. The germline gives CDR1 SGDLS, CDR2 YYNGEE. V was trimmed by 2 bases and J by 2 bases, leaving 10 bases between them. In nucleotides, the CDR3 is TGTGCCAGCAGCGTCCCGGGGATTCAAGAGACCCAGTACTTC. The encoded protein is CASSVPGIQETQYF.

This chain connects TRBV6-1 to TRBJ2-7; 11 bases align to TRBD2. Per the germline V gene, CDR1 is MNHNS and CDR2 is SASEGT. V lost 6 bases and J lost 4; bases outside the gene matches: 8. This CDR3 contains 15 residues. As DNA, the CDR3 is TGTGCCAGCAGAACTAGCGGGAGCCTTTTTTACGAGCAGTACTTC. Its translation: CASRTSGSLFYEQYF.

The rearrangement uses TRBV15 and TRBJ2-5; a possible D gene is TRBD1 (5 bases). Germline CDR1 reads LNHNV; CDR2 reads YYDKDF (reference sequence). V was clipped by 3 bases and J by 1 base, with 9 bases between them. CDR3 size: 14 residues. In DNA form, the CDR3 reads TGTGCCACCAGCAGGGGGCGGACCCAAGAGACCCAGTACTTC. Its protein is CATSRGRTQETQYF.

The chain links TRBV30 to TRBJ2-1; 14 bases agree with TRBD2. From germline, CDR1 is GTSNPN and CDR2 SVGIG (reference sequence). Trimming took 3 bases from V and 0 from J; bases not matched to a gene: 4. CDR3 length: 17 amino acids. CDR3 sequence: CAWRGTSGSYSYNEQFF. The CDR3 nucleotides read TGTGCCTGGAGGGGGACTAGCGGGAGTTACTCCTACAATGAGCAGTTCTTC.

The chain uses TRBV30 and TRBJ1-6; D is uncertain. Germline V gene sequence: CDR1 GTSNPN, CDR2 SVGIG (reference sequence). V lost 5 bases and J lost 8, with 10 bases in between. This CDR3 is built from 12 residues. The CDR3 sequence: CAWGRSDSPLHF. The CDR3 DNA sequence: TGTGCCTGGGGTAGATCTGATTCACCCCTCCACTTT.

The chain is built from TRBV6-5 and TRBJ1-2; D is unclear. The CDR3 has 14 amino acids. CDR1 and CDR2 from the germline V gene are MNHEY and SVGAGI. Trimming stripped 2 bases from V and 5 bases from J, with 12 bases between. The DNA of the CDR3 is TGTGCCAGCAGTTACGCCGGAGGGAAATATGGCTACACCTTC. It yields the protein CASSYAGGKYGYTF.

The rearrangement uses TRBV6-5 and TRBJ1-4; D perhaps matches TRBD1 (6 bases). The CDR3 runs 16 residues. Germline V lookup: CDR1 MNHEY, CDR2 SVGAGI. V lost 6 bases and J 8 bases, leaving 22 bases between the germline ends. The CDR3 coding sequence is TGTGCCAGCAGCTACGCGACAGGACACAAAGGAGAAAAACTGTTTTTT. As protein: CASSYATGHKGEKLFF.

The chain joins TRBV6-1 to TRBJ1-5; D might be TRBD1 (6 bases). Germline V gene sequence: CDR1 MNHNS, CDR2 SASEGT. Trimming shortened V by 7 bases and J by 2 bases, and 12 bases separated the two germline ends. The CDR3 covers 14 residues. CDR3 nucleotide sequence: TGTGCCAGCACCAACAGGGAAGGCAATCAGCCCCAGCATTTT. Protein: CASTNREGNQPQHF.

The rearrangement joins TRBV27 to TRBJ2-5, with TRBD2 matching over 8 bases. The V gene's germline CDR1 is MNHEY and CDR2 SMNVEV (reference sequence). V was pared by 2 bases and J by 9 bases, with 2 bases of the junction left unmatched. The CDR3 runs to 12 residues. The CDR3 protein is CASSLPGGSQYF. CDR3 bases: TGTGCCAGCAGTTTACCGGGGGGGTCCCAGTACTTC.

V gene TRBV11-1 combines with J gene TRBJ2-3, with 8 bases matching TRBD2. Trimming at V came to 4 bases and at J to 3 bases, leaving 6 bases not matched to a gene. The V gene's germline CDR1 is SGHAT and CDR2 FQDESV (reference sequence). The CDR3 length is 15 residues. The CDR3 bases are TGTGCCAGCAGCTCGGACAGACTAGCGACAGATACGCAGTATTTT. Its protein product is CASSSDRLATDTQYF. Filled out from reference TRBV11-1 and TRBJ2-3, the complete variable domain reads EAEVAQSPRYKITEKSQAVAFWCDPISGHATLYWYRQILGQGPELLVQFQDESVVDDSQLPKDRFSAERLKGVDSTLKIQPAELGDSAMYLCASSSDRLATDTQYFGPGTRLTVL.

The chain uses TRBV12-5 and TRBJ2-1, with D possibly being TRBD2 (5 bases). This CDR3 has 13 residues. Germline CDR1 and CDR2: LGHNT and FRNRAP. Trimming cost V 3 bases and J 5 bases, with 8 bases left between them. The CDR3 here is CASGLSGNNEQFF. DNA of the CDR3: TGTGCTAGTGGTTTATCGGGGAACAATGAGCAGTTCTTC.

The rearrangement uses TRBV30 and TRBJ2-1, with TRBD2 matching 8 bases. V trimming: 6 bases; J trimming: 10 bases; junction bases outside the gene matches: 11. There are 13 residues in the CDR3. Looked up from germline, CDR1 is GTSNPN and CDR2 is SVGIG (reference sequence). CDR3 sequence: CACLRLAGGEQFF. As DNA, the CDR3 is TGTGCCTGCCTCCGGCTAGCGGGTGGGGAGCAGTTCTTC.

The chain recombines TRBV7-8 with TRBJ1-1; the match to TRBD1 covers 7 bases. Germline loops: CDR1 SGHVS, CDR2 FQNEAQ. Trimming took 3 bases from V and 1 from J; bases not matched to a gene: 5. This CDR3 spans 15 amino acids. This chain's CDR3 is CASSLIGGTNTEAFF. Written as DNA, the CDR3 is TGTGCCAGCAGCTTGATAGGGGGCACGAACACTGAAGCTTTCTTT.

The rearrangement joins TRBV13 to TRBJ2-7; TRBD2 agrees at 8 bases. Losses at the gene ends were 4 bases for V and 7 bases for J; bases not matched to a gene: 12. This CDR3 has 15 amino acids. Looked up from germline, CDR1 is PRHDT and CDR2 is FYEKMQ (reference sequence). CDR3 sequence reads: CASSSSTGSGIEQYF. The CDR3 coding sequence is TGTGCCAGCAGCTCAAGCACGGGTAGCGGGATTGAGCAGTACTTC.

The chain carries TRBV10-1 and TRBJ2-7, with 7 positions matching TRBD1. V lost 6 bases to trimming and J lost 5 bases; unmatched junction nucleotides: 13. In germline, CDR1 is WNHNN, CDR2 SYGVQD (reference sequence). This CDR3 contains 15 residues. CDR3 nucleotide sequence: TGCGCCAGCAGACTACTATCAACAGACAGGGACGAGCAGTACTTC. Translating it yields CASRLLSTDRDEQYF.

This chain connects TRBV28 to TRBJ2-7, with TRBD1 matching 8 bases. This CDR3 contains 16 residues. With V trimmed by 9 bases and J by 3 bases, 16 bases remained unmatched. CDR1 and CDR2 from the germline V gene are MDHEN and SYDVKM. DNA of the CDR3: TGTGCCAGTGCCGGACAGGGAAGTGGGGTTTTCTACGAGCAGTACTTC. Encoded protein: CASAGQGSGVFYEQYF.

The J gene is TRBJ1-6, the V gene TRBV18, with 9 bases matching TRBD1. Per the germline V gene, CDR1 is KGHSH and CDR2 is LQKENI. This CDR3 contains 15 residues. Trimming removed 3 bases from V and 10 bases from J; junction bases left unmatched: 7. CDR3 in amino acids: CASSPLGQGRSPLHF. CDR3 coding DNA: TGTGCCAGCTCACCGCTGGGACAGGGTCGATCACCCCTCCACTTT.

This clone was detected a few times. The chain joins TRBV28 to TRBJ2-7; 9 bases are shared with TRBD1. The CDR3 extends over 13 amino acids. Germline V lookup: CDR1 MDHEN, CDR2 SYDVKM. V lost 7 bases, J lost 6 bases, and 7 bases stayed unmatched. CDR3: CASTPGTGIEQYF. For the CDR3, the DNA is TGTGCCAGCACCCCCGGGACAGGGATCGAGCAGTACTTC.